These 3 T cell receptor beta chains share one sample of origin, sequenced in a study of post-analysis software for immune sequencing data. Study results and limitations: The five TRBV segments detected at higher frequency in patients than in controls included TRBV5-6, TRBV5-1 and TRBV20-1.

Unique molecular identifiers had been added to the TCR beta cDNA libraries. Each CDR3 protein gets one entry after TCRdb re-called the PCR reads with MiXCR. This sample has fewer than 600,000 distinct CDR3 sequences, with roughly 45% found just once. Their antigens remain unidentified. Sequenced sample: blood. The receptors were sampled from a girl between 5 and 17 years old with multiple sclerosis.

The rearrangement links TRBV11-2 to TRBJ2-5, with a weak D call TRBD2 (7 bases). The germline V gene has CDR1 SGHAT and CDR2 FQNNGV. V was shortened by 6 bases and J by 5 bases, with 22 bases between the two germline ends. This CDR3 is 16 amino acids long. The CDR3 region has the DNA TGTGCCAGCAGAAAGGGGGGGGCTCCCGAATTGGAGACCCAGTACTTC. It encodes CASRKGGAPELETQYF.

The V call is TRBV5-1, the J call TRBJ1-6; no reliable D call. Trimming left V 4 bases short and J 0 bases short, with 11 bases between. The germline CDR1 and CDR2 sequences are SGHRS and YFSETQ. The CDR3 extends over 16 amino acids. CDR3 DNA sequence: TGCGCCAGCAGCCCCGTCGGGAACTCCTATAATTCACCCCTCCACTTT. Amino acids: CASSPVGNSYNSPLHF.

This clonotype was counted only a few times. The chain joins TRBV5-1 to TRBJ2-5, with D possibly matching TRBD1 (5 bases). V lost 0 bases and J 2 bases, leaving 11 bases between the germline ends. The CDR3 totals 15 residues. CDR1 SGHRS and CDR2 YFSETQ come from the germline V gene. The CDR3 protein is CASSLGPGSQETQYF. The CDR3 bases are TGCGCCAGCAGCTTGGGGCCAGGGTCACAAGAGACCCAGTACTTC. Variable domain in full (rest from reference TRBV5-1 and TRBJ2-5): KAGVTQTPRYLIKTRGQQVTLSCSPISGHRSVSWYQQTPGQGLQFLFEYFSETQRNKGNFPGRFSGRQFSNSRSEMNVSTLELGDSALYLCASSLGPGSQETQYFGPGTRLLVL.